A single sample gave rise to the 8 T cell receptor beta chains below, sequenced in a study of shared clonotypes between healthy human individuals. The table came from immunoSEQ multiplex PCR; TCRdb's copy has only in-frame clones and leaves some out. There are around 440,000 clones in the sample; approximately 71% occur only once, and more than 10% lies in the top ten. Sequencing was done on a sample of PBMCs. These receptors were collected from a middle-aged woman in good health. Some clones in this sample may be carry-over from other donors' samples.

At least ten counts were recorded for this clone. The same CDR3 is also encoded by other DNA sequences in this sample. The gene calls are TRBV4-2 and TRBJ2-1, with D possibly matching TRBD1 (7 bases). Germline V gives CDR1 LGHNA, CDR2 YNFKEQ. The CDR3 sequence is 15 residues long. Trimming removed 0 bases at V and 5 bases at J, with 11 bases between. CDR3 residues: CASSQDQGGHNEQFF. CDR3 DNA sequence: TGTGCCAGCAGCCAAGACCAGGGGGGACACAATGAGCAGTTCTTC.

The J gene is TRBJ1-1, the V gene TRBV18; 12 nucleotides match TRBD1. This CDR3 is 16 amino acids long. Germline V gene lookup returns CDR1 KGHSH and CDR2 LQKENI. V dropped 1 base and J dropped 1; count of bases not matched to a gene: 1. The CDR3 protein is CASSPRDRGPNTEAFF. CDR3 coding DNA: TGTGCCAGCTCACCACGGGACAGGGGGCCGAACACTGAAGCTTTCTTT.

The chain recombines TRBV30 with TRBJ1-5; no reliable D call. Germline V gene lookup returns CDR1 GTSNPN and CDR2 SVGIG (reference sequence). With 0 bases removed from V and 6 bases from J, the gap between germline ends came to 3 bases. The CDR3 is made up of 11 amino acids. This CDR3 reads CAWSVGQPQHF. The CDR3 bases are TGTGCCTGGAGTGTAGGTCAGCCCCAGCATTTT. The variable domain in full, completed from reference TRBV30 and TRBJ1-5, reads SQTIHQWPATLVQPVGSPLSLECTVEGTSNPNLYWYRQAAGRGLQLLFYSVGIGQISSEVPQNLSASRPQDRQFILSSKKLLLSDSGFYLCAWSVGQPQHFGDGTRLSIL.

The chain uses TRBV5-4 and TRBJ1-1; D may be TRBD1 (6 bases). This CDR3 comprises 15 residues. The germline CDR1 and CDR2 sequences are SGHNT and YYREEE (reference sequence). Trimming stripped 3 bases from V and 1 base from J, with 13 bases between. CDR3 amino acids: CASSSEGGSNTEAFF. The CDR3 DNA reads as TGTGCCAGCAGCTCAGAAGGGGGTTCGAACACTGAAGCTTTCTTT.

As for this clone: A far larger clone is just one base off, so this is likely a read error. In this CDR3 the conserved last residue, phenylalanine or tryptophan, is missing, so a read error is likely. This rearrangement joins TRBV28 to TRBJ2-7, with D unresolved. Germline values: CDR1 MDHEN, CDR2 SYDVKM. V was shortened by 1 base and J by 4 bases, with 20 bases between the two germline ends. The CDR3 runs 17 residues. In DNA form, the CDR3 reads TGTGCCAGCAGTTTATCCCCCTGGGCGGTCGGAAGGTACGAGCAGTACCTC. The encoded protein is CASSLSPWAVGRYEQYL.

About this clone: A read error is the likely source, as a far larger clone sits one nucleotide away. The CDR3, as DNA: TGTGCCAGCAGTTACGGGACGGAGAATCGGCCCCAGCATTTT. As protein: CASSYGTENRPQHF. The chain employs TRBV27 and TRBJ1-5; possibly TRBD1 for D (5 bases). Germline V gene data show CDR1 as MNHEY and CDR2 as SMNVEV (reference sequence). The CDR3 contains 14 residues.

CDR3 amino acids: CSVQSIRGGNTGELFF. DNA of the CDR3: TGCAGCGTTCAGTCGATTAGGGGAGGAAACACCGGGGAGCTGTTTTTT. The V call is TRBV29-1, the J call TRBJ2-2; D might be TRBD2 (6 bases). V lost 5 bases and J lost 2, with 18 bases in between. The CDR3 extends over 16 amino acids. The V gene's germline CDR1 is SQVTM and CDR2 ANQGSEA.

The V gene is TRBV28, the J gene TRBJ1-2; perhaps TRBD1 as D (6 bases). This CDR3 has 13 amino acids. Germline values: CDR1 MDHEN, CDR2 SYDVKM. V was pared by 8 bases and J by 3 bases, with 13 bases between. CDR3 sequence reads: CASEGDRHYGYTF. In DNA form, the CDR3 reads TGTGCCAGCGAGGGGGACCGACACTATGGCTACACCTTC.